This TCR beta chain was identified during a study of blood T cell repertoires in COVID-19. Measured with immunoSEQ multiplex PCR; TCRdb has only the in-frame clones, and not every one. The top ten hold around 3% of the sample, which has around 200,000 clones, around 90% seen once. The receptor was isolated from a man between 40 and 49 years old with active or convalescent COVID-19. The sample taken for sequencing was peripheral blood.

In DNA, the CDR3 is TGCGCCAGCAGCTCAGACCGACAGGTCTCACCCCTCCACTTT. Translated, it gives CASSSDRQVSPLHF. The chain is built from TRBV5-1 and TRBJ1-6; maybe TRBD1 (6 bases). The CDR3 runs 14 residues. The V gene lost 3 bases and the J gene lost 10 bases, with 14 bases spanning the gap. Germline loops: CDR1 SGHRS, CDR2 YFSETQ. The full variable domain, its missing parts supplied by reference TRBV5-1 and TRBJ1-6, is KAGVTQTPRYLIKTRGQQVTLSCSPISGHRSVSWYQQTPGQGLQFLFEYFSETQRNKGNFPGRFSGRQFSNSRSEMNVSTLELGDSALYLCASSSDRQVSPLHFGNGTRLTVT.